This T cell receptor beta chain stems from a study of T-cell reconstitution after alpha-beta-depleted transplantation in children. To note about this clonotype: Its specificity is unknown.

The CDR3 spans 14 residues. Per germline, CDR1 DFQATT and CDR2 SNEGSKA (reference sequence). V lost 2 bases to trimming and J lost 7 bases, with 18 bases between them. Molecular barcoding with unique molecular identifiers was used for the TCRbeta library. One entry per CDR3 protein, called by TCRdb with MiXCR from the PCR reads. This table has some 260,000 distinct CDR3 sequences, approximately 24% appearing once. Study-level findings and limits: By one year post-transplant, T-cell counts and diversity largely arose from T cells that were newly produced. Elevated TCRbeta diversity at day 60 was traced, in some patients, to surviving recipient T cells and thymic progenitors.

The source of this sequence is a female patient aged 2-15 years who had a stem cell transplant for congenital amegakaryocytic thrombocytopenia, so the T cells may come from the graft donor. The V call is TRBV20-1, the J call TRBJ2-7; D may correspond to TRBD1 or TRBD2 (5 bases each). The sequenced sample was PBMCs, mostly from graft donor cells, obtained 360 days after TCRalphabeta/CD19-depleted stem cell transplant. The CDR3 reads CSARLGAARREQYF. In DNA, the CDR3 is TGCAGTGCTAGACTCGGGGCGGCCCGGCGGGAGCAGTACTTC.